The T cell receptor beta chain under discussion was sequenced for a study of CD8 T cells in ankylosing spondylitis. Per germline, CDR1 KGHSH and CDR2 LQKENI. The CDR3 length is 17 residues. V lost 3 bases and J 0 bases, leaving 18 bases between the germline ends. MiXCR was run by TCRdb on the 5' RACE reads, yielding one entry per CDR3 protein. The table records about 350,000 distinct CDR3 sequences, about 20% of them present only once. This sequence originates from a male donor with ankylosing spondylitis or in good health (not recorded which). The chain joins TRBV18 to TRBJ2-7, with D maybe TRBD2 (5 bases). Material for sequencing was blood, either unsorted or a sorted T cell fraction (not recorded which). The CDR3 region is CASSPTHGLALSYEQYF. In DNA form, the CDR3 reads TGTGCCAGCTCACCTACCCACGGTCTAGCACTCTCCTACGAGCAGTACTTC.